This TCR beta chain stems from a study of response to subunit inactivated influenza vaccine. Study results and limitations: Authors suggested each seasonal influenza vaccination recruits few new T cells.

Each CDR3 protein is one row after TCRdb ran MiXCR on the RT-PCR reads. The repertoire has about 520,000 distinct CDR3 sequences, more than 7% of them found once; the top ten carry 13%. This clonotype was seen a few times. No antigen is known for it. The junction differs from germline at one of its ends, possibly a read error. Germline values: CDR1 SQVTM, CDR2 ANQGSEA. The CDR3 runs to 12 residues. The TCR originated in a man in his fifties or sixties who received an inactivated influenza vaccine. The starting material was PBMCs from blood, obtained around 2 years after vaccination. V is TRBV29-1 and J is TRBJ2-2, with D unclear. The CDR3 protein is CSVEGNAGELFF. The CDR3, as DNA: TGCAGCGTTGAAGGGAACGCCGGGGAGCTGTTTTTT.